The 4 T cell receptor beta chains below were found in one sample sequenced in a study of cytomegalovirus exposure and HLA in healthy donors. The study ran its PCR with 60 Vbeta and 13 Jbeta primers. Sequenced by immunoSEQ multiplex PCR; TCRdb stores in-frame clones only, minus some. The sample carries 95,000 to 150,000 clones, approximately 15% recorded once. Sequenced sample: PBMCs. Every receptor here comes from a woman between 18 and 29 years old in good health and CMV-seronegative.

The chain is built from TRBV7-2 and TRBJ2-7; 7 bases align to TRBD1. J gave up 5 bases and V 5 bases, and 9 bases lay outside the gene matches. In germline, CDR1 is SGHTA, CDR2 FQGNSA. The CDR3 is made up of 14 amino acids. This CDR3 reads CASSPQDRADEQYF. For the CDR3, the DNA is TGTGCCAGCAGCCCACAAGACAGGGCGGACGAGCAGTACTTC.

The V gene is TRBV9, the J gene TRBJ2-7; D unclear. V lost 0 bases, J lost 2 bases, and 9 bases lay in between. The germline V gene has CDR1 SGDLS and CDR2 YYNGEE. There are 14 residues in the CDR3. CDR3: CASSVATGPYEQYF. The DNA for the CDR3 is TGTGCCAGCAGCGTAGCTACGGGTCCCTACGAGCAGTACTTC.

To note about this clone: The germline gene is not matched at one end of the junction; a read error may be the cause. Other DNA sequences in this specimen translate into the identical CDR3. V usage is TRBV30 and J usage is TRBJ1-6; maybe TRBD1 (5 bases). Germline V gene data show CDR1 as GTSNPN and CDR2 as SVGIG (reference sequence). The CDR3 loop spans 15 amino acids. In DNA, the CDR3 is TGTGCCTGGAGTGTACCCCCCCGGACAAATTCCCCCCTCCACTTT. It is translated as CAWSVPPRTNSPLHF.

This clone appeared a few times. The V call is TRBV29-1, the J call TRBJ2-7; 9 positions match TRBD1. The CDR3 length is 13 residues. Germline V gene lookup returns CDR1 SQVTM and CDR2 ANQGSEA. J gave up 5 bases and V 7 bases, and 9 bases lay outside the gene matches. DNA for the CDR3: TGCAGCGCTACCGGGACAGGGAGAGACGAGCAGTACTTC. It is translated as CSATGTGRDEQYF.